This TCR beta chain is from a study of beta chain features in type 1 diabetes. Findings and caveats of the study: Across all four CD4+ subsets, people with type 1 diabetes showed modestly shorter TCRB CDR3s. The naive, central memory and Treg TCRB repertoires looked more alike in patients than they did in healthy donors. Patients and controls would share equally any PCR tilt toward shorter templates.

The whole isolated RNA underwent reverse transcription, so sequencing captured expressed TCRB transcripts. The repertoire was sequenced with immunoSEQ multiplex PCR; TCRdb's copy has only in-frame clones and lacks some. Of a few hundred thousand clones listed, around 22% are singletons. Each of the sorted populations had a purity greater than 95%. A word on this clone: The antigen is not known. Germline and junction disagree at one end, which may indicate a read error.

Germline V gives CDR1 MGHRA, CDR2 YSYEKL. There are 14 residues in the CDR3. This receptor was taken from a woman aged 25-40 years with type 1 diabetes. Specimen: naive CD4+ T cells from blood. The J gene is TRBJ1-2, the V gene TRBV4-1; weak D call: TRBD1 (5 bases). The CDR3 DNA reads as TGTGCCAGCAGCCAAGATCGGGGGACCTTAAGCTACACCTTC. Translation: CASSQDRGTLSYTF.